The clone carrying this T cell receptor beta chain was observed a few times. Its antigen is still unknown. A library of TCRbeta sequences, prepared with unique molecular identifiers, was generated. Each CDR3 protein is one row after TCRdb ran MiXCR on the PCR reads. The data show about 200,000 distinct CDR3 sequences, approximately 7% seen once. This sample stems from a study of T-cell reconstitution after alpha-beta-depleted transplantation in children. Study-wide findings and caveats: TCRbeta diversity was high at day 60 in some patients (a result of surviving recipient T cells and thymic progenitors). A year had passed since transplant, and T-cell counts and diversity by then came mostly from newly produced T cells. There were reportedly several hundred expanded graft clones from which alpha-beta T cells came about two months after transplant.

Germline V gene data show CDR1 as LGHDT and CDR2 as YNNKEL (reference sequence). V shed 0 bases, J shed 4 bases, and the junction held 0 bases outside the gene matches. The CDR3 length is 14 residues. Sequences were derived from PBMCs, sampled before TCRalphabeta/CD19-depleted stem cell transplant. The V call is TRBV3-1, the J call TRBJ2-1; 7 nucleotides agree with TRBD2. The TCR sequence derives from a boy younger than 10 with acute lymphoblastic leukemia, due to receive a stem cell transplant. The CDR3 spells CASSQEGGYNEQFF. Written as DNA, the CDR3 is TGTGCCAGCAGCCAAGAGGGGGGGTACAATGAGCAGTTCTTC.